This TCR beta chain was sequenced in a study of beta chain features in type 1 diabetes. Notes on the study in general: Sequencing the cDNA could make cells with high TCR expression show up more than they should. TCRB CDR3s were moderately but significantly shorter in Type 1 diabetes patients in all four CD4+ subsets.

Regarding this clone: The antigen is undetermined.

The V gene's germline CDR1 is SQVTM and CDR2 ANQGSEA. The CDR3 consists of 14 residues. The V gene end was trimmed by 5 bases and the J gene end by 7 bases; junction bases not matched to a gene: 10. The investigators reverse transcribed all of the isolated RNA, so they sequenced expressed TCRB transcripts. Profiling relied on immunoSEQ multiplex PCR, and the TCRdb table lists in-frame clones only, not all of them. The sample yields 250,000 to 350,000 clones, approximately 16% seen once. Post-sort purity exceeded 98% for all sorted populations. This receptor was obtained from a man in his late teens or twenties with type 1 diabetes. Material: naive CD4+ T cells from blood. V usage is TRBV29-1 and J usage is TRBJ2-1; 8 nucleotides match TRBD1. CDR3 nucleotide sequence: TGCAGCGTTATCGGCCAGGGGGCCGGGAATGAGCAGTTCTTC. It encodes CSVIGQGAGNEQFF.